The subject of this entry is one TCR beta chain. The sample is drawn from a study of blood T cell repertoires in COVID-19. Study summary: Researchers got acute and convalescent COVID-19 samples from the United States, Italy and Spain. T cells, B-cell-depleted T cells, or PBMCs provided the cDNA or gDNA that served as material.

This CDR3 is built from 13 residues. Germline lookup yields CDR1 SGHTA and CDR2 FQGTGA. V lost 2 bases and J lost 0, with 5 bases in between. In the study's own analysis: From reference gene primer amplification, estimates of nucleated cell counts were derived. Repertoires were generated with immunoSEQ multiplex PCR, while TCRdb's copy carries only in-frame clones and drops some. V, J and clone size were drawn from that table, and D and trimming were deduced from the DNA. The sample has tens of thousands of clones, 80% to 95% seen once. The genes are TRBV7-3 and TRBJ2-7; a possible D gene is TRBD1 (5 bases). The sequencing input was peripheral blood. The clonotype comes from a human donor in a cohort sampled during active COVID-19. The CDR3 here is CASSLGHSYEQYF. CDR3 sequence (DNA): TGTGCCAGCAGCTTAGGACACTCCTACGAGCAGTACTTC.